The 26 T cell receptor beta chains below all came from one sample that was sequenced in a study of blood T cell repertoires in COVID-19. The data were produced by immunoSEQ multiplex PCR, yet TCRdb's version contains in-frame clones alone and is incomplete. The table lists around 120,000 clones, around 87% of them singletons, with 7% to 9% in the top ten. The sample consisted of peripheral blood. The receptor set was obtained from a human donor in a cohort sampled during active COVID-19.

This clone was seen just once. CDR3 protein: CASSLTGTATNEKLFF. Written as DNA, the CDR3 is TGCGCCAGCAGCTTGACGGGGACTGCAACTAATGAAAAACTGTTTTTT. The V call is TRBV5-1, the J call TRBJ1-4, with D maybe TRBD1 (5 bases). The ends were cut back, 1 base at V and 0 bases at J, with 10 bases in the middle. This CDR3 is built from 16 residues. Germline CDR1 reads SGHRS; CDR2 reads YFSETQ.

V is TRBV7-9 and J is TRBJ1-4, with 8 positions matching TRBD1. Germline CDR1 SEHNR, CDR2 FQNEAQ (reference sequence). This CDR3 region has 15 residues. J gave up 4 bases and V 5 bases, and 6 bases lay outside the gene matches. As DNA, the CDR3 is TGTGCCAGCAGCACCCAGGGGGCGGGTAATGAAAAACTGTTTTTT. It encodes CASSTQGAGNEKLFF. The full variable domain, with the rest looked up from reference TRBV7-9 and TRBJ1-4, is DTGVSQNPRHKITKRGQNVTFRCDPISEHNRLYWYRQTLGQGPEFLTYFQNEAQLEKSRLLSDRFSAERPKGSFSTLEIQRTEQGDSAMYLCASSTQGAGNEKLFFGSGTQLSVL.

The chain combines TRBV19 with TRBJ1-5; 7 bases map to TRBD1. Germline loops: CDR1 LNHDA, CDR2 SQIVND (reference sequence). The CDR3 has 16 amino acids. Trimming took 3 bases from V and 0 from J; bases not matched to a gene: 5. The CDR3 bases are TGTGCCAGTAGTATTTTACAGGGGTATAGCAATCAGCCCCAGCATTTT. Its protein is CASSILQGYSNQPQHF.

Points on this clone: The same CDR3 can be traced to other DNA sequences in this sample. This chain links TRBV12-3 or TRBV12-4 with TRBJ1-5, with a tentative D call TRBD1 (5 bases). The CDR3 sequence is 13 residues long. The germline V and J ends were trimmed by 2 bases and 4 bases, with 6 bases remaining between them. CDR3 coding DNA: TGTGCCAGCAGTTTACGGGGGAATCAGCCCCAGCATTTT. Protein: CASSLRGNQPQHF.

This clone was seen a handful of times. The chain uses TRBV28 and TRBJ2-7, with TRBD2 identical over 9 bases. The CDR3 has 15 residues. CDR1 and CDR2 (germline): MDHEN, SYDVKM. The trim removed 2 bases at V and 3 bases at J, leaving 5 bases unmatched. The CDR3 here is CASSLVAGELYEQYF. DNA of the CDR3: TGTGCCAGCAGTTTAGTAGCGGGAGAACTCTACGAGCAGTACTTC.

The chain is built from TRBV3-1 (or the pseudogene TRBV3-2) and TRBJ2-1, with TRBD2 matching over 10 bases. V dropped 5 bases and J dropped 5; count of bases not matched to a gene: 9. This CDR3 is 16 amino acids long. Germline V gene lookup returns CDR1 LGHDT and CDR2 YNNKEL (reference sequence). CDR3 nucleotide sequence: TGTGCCAGCAGCTCCGGGCTAGCGGGAGCGAACAATGAGCAGTTCTTC. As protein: CASSSGLAGANNEQFF.

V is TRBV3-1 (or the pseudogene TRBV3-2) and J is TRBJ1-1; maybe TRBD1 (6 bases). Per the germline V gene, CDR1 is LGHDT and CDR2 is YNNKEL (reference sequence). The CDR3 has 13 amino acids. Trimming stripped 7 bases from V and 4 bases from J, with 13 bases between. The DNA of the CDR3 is TGTGCCAGCACTCAAGGGGGGGTCACTGAAGCTTTCTTT. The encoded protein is CASTQGGVTEAFF.

The CDR3 reads CASSQRGRGVTDTQYF. In DNA, the CDR3 is TGTGCCAGCAGCCAAAGGGGGCGGGGGGTCACAGATACGCAGTATTTT. The chain has TRBV3-1 (or the pseudogene TRBV3-2) and TRBJ2-3; TRBD2 is a possible D gene (8 bases). V lost 2 bases, J lost 2 bases, and 14 bases lay in between. Germline assignment: CDR1 LGHDT and CDR2 YNNKEL (reference sequence). This CDR3 contains 16 residues.

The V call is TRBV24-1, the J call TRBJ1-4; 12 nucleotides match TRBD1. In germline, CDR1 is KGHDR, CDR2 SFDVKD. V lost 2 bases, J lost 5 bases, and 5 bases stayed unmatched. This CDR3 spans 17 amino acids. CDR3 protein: CATSDYGTGGVNEKLFF. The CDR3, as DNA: TGTGCCACCAGTGATTACGGGACAGGGGGCGTGAATGAAAAACTGTTTTTT.

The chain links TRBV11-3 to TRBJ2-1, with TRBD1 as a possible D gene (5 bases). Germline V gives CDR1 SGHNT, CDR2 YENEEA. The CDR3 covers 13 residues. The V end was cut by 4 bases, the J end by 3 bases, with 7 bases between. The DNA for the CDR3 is TGTGCCAGCAGCTCCCAGGGCTACAATGAGCAGTTCTTC. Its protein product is CASSSQGYNEQFF.

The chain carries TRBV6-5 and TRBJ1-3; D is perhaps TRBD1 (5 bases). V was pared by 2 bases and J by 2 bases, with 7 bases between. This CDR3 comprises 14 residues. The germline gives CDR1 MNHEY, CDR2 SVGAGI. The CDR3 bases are TGTGCCAGCAGTTACGACAGCCCTGGAAACACCATATATTTT. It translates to CASSYDSPGNTIYF.

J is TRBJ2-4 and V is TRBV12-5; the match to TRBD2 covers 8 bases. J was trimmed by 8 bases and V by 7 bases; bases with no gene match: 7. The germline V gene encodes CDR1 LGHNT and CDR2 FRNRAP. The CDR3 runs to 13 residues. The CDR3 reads CASAQGRGDIQYF. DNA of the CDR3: TGTGCTAGTGCCCAAGGGCGGGGGGACATTCAGTACTTC.

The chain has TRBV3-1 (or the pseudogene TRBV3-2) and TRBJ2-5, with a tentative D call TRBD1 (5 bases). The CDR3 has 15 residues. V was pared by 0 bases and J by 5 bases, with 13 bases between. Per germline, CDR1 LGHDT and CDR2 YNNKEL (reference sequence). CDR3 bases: TGTGCCAGCAGCCAAGATCTCGCAGGGTCCGAGACCCAGTACTTC. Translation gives CASSQDLAGSETQYF.

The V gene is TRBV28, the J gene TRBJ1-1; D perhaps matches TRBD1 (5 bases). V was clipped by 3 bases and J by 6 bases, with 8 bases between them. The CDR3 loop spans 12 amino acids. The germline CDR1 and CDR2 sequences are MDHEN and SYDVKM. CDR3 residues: CASSFQGSEAFF. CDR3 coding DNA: TGTGCCAGCAGTTTTCAGGGTTCTGAAGCTTTCTTT. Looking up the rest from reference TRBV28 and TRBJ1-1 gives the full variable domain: DVKVTQSSRYLVKRTGEKVFLECVQDMDHENMFWYRQDPGLGLRLIYFSYDVKMKEKGDIPEGYSVSREKKERFSLILESASTNQTSMYLCASSFQGSEAFFGQGTRLTVV.

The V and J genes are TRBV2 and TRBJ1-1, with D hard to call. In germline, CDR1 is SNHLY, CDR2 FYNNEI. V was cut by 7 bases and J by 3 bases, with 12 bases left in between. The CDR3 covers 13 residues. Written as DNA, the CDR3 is TGTGCCAGCACCTGGGCGCGGGACACTGAAGCTTTCTTT. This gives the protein CASTWARDTEAFF.

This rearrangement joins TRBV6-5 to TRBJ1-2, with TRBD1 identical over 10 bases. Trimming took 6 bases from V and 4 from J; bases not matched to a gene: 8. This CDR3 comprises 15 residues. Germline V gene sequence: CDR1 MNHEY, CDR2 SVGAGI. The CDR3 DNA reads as TGTGCCAGCAGACTCGGGACAGGGGCGACCTATGGCTACACCTTC. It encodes CASRLGTGATYGYTF.

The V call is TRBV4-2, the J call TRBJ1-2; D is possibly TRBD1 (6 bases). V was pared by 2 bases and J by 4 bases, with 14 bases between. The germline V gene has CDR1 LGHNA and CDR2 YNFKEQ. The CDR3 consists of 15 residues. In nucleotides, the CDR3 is TGTGCCAGCAGCCAACTTTCGGACAGACTCTATGGCTACACCTTC. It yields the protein CASSQLSDRLYGYTF.

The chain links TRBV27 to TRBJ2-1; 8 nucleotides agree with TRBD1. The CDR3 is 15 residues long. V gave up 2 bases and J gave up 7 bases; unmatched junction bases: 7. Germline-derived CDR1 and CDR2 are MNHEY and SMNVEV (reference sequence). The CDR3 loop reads CASSLRQGARNEQFF. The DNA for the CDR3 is TGTGCCAGCAGTTTAAGGCAGGGGGCTCGTAATGAGCAGTTCTTC.

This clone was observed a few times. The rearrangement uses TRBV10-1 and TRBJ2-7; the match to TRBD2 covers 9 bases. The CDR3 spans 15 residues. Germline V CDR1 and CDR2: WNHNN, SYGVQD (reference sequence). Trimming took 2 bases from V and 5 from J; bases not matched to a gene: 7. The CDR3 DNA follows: TGCGCCAGCAGTGAGGTGGGGCGGGAGGGCAACGAGCAGTACTTC. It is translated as CASSEVGREGNEQYF.

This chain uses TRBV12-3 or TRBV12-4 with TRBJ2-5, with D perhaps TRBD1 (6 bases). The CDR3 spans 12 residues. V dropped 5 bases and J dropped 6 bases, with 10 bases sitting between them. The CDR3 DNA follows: TGTGCCAGCAGTCAGACAGGTCAGACCCAGTACTTC. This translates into CASSQTGQTQYF.

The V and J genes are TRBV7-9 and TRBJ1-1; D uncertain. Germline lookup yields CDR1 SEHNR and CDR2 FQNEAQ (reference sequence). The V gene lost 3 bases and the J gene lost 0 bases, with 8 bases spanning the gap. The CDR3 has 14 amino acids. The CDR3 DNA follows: TGTGCCAGCAGCTTTGAGACAATGAACACTGAAGCTTTCTTT. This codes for CASSFETMNTEAFF.

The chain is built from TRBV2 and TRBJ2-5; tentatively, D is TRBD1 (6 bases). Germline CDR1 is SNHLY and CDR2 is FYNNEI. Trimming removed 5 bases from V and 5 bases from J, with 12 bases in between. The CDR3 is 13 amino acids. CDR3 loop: CASSRTGSETQYF. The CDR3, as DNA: TGTGCCAGCAGTCGCACAGGGTCGGAGACCCAGTACTTC.

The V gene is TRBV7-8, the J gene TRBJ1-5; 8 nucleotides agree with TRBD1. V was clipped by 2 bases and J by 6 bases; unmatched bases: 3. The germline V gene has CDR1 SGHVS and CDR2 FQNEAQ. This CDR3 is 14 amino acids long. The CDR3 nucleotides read TGTGCCAGCAGCTTACGGACAGGGTCTCAGCCCCAGCATTTT. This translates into CASSLRTGSQPQHF.

In DNA form, the CDR3 reads TGTGCCAGTAGCGGACAGGGGGGCGGTCAGCCCCAGCATTTT. This encodes CASSGQGGGQPQHF. The chain links TRBV19 to TRBJ1-5; 10 bases are shared with TRBD1. Germline CDR1 reads LNHDA; CDR2 reads SQIVND (reference sequence). V shed 6 bases, J shed 6 bases, and the junction held 5 bases outside the gene matches. The CDR3 contains 14 residues.

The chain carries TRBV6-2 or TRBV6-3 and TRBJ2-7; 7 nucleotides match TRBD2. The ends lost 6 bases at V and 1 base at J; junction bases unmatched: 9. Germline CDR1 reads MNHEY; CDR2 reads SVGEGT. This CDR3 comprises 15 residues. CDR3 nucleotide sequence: TGTGCCAGCAGATACCTCAGCGGGGCATCCTACGAGCAGTACTTC. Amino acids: CASRYLSGASYEQYF.

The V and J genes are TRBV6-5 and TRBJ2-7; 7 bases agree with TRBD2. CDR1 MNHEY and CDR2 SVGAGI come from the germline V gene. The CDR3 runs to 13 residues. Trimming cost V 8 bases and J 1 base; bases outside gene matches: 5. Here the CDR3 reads CASGGGNSYEQYF. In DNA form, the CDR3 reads TGTGCCAGCGGGGGGGGAAATTCCTACGAGCAGTACTTC.